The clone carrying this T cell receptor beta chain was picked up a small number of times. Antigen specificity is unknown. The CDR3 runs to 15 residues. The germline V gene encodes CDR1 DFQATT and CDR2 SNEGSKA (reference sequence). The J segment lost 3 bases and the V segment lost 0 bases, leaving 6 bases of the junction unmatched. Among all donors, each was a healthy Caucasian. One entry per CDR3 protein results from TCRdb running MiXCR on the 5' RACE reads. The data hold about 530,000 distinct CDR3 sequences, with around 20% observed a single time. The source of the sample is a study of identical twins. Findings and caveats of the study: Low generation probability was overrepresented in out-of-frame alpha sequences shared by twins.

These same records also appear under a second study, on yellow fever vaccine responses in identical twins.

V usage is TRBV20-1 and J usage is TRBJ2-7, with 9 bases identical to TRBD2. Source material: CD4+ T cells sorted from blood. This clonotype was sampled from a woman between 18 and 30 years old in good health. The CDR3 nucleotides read TGCAGTGCTAGAGAGGTAGCGGGGGCACACTACGAGCAGTACGTC. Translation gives CSAREVAGAHYEQYV.